A selection of T cell receptor beta chains follows, all from one sample in a study of shared clonotypes between healthy human individuals. Using immunoSEQ multiplex PCR, the repertoire was profiled, and TCRdb retains in-frame clones only, with some absent. The sample gives 2 million to 2.5 million clones, approximately 94% of which show up once; over 0.1% is in the top ten. Sequencing was done on a sample of naive CD4+ T cells sorted from blood. All receptors derive from a man younger than 35 in good health. Both conserved end residues are part of each CDR3. A D gene is named only where the DNA matches it firmly. Some rows mark clone size as missing; the rest say once, few, many or name a class of expanded clone.

j_call,clone_size,d_call,v_call,cdr3_aa,cdr3_nt
TRBJ2-5,-,-,TRBV5-4,CASSFGAGDLQETQYF,TGTGCCAGCAGCTTCGGGGCAGGGGACCTACAAGAGACCCAGTACTTC
TRBJ1-1,-,-,TRBV30,CAWSAVENTEAFF,TGTGCCTGGAGTGCCGTGGAGAACACTGAAGCTTTCTTT
TRBJ2-5,-,TRBD2,TRBV7-3,CASSLKGRAGVETQYF,TGTGCCAGCAGCTTAAAAGGTCGAGCGGGGGTTGAGACCCAGTACTTC
TRBJ1-5,-,-,TRBV19,CASSIEVRRTQHF,TGTGCCAGTAGTATAGAGGTCCGTCGGACCCAGCATTTT
TRBJ1-2,-,-,TRBV6-4,CASSQNRVHGYTF,TGTGCCAGCAGTCAAAACAGGGTCCATGGCTACACCTTC
TRBJ1-2,once,-,TRBV29-1,CSVERFQLVYGYTF,TGCAGCGTTGAACGATTCCAGTTGGTATATGGCTACACCTTC
TRBJ2-3,once,-,TRBV11-2,CASSLVPWAPTDTQYF,TGTGCCAGCAGCTTAGTTCCTTGGGCCCCCACAGATACGCAGTATTTT
TRBJ2-1,-,TRBD2,TRBV10-3,CAISESGGTNEQFF,TGTGCCATCAGTGAGAGCGGGGGGACCAATGAGCAGTTCTTC
TRBJ2-5,-,-,TRBV7-6,CASSLEKDGTQYF,TGTGCCAGCAGCTTAGAAAAGGACGGGACCCAGTACTTC
TRBJ2-1,-,-,TRBV30,CAWSGGVAVRLDEQFF,TGTGCCTGGAGTGGGGGAGTAGCGGTTCGGTTGGATGAGCAGTTCTTC
TRBJ1-3,-,-,TRBV6-6,CASSYGRAGGNTIYF,TGTGCCAGCAGTTACGGCCGAGCAGGGGGAAACACCATATATTTT
TRBJ1-1,-,TRBD1,TRBV10-3,CAISEGGTGSSPAFF,TGTGCCATCAGTGAGGGAGGGACAGGTTCCTCGCCGGCTTTCTTT
TRBJ1-5,-,-,TRBV2,CASSEGRNQPQHF,TGTGCCAGCAGCGAAGGACGGAATCAGCCCCAGCATTTT
TRBJ2-5,-,-,TRBV20-1,CSATEETQYF,TGCAGTGCCACGGAAGAGACCCAGTACTTC
TRBJ2-1,-,-,TRBV2,CASKTSSYNEQFF,TGTGCCAGCAAGACAAGCTCCTACAATGAGCAGTTCTTC
TRBJ1-1,-,-,TRBV7-9,CASSSQVAVSEAFF,TGTGCCAGCAGCTCACAGGTGGCGGTCTCTGAAGCTTTCTTT
TRBJ1-2,-,-,TRBV5-1,CASSFGLRAIVNNYGYTF,TGCGCCAGCAGCTTCGGCTTACGGGCGATAGTGAATAACTATGGCTACACCTTC
TRBJ2-5,-,TRBD1,TRBV19,CASSLGQLLRETQYF,TGTGCCAGTAGTCTGGGACAGCTCTTACGGGAGACCCAGTACTTC
TRBJ2-7,-,TRBD2,TRBV5-4,CASSLGTSGRYEQYF,TGTGCCAGCAGCCTAGGGACTAGCGGGAGGTACGAGCAGTACTTC
TRBJ2-3,-,TRBD1,TRBV6-5,CASRPGTGKTDTQYF,TGTGCCAGCAGACCCGGGACAGGGAAGACAGATACGCAGTATTTT
TRBJ1-1,-,-,TRBV5-1,CASSPMTGGANTEAFF,TGCGCCAGCAGCCCGATGACAGGCGGGGCAAACACTGAAGCTTTCTTT
TRBJ2-7,-,TRBD1,TRBV7-2,CASSPGPGQSSYEQYF,TGTGCCAGCAGCCCCGGGCCGGGACAGAGCTCCTACGAGCAGTACTTC
TRBJ2-3,-,TRBD2,TRBV10-2,CASSESWRESDTQYF,TGCGCCAGCAGTGAGTCTTGGCGGGAGTCCGATACGCAGTATTTT
TRBJ1-1,-,-,TRBV6-5,CASSNSMTEAFF,TGTGCCAGCAGTAACAGCATGACTGAAGCTTTCTTT
TRBJ1-1,few,-,TRBV28,CASSLLREAFF,TGTGCCAGCAGTTTGCTACGCGAGGCTTTCTTT
TRBJ1-2,-,-,TRBV9,CASSVEPGADYGYTF,TGTGCCAGCAGCGTAGAACCGGGGGCGGACTATGGCTACACCTTC
TRBJ2-7,-,-,TRBV27,CASSLSVRGGEQYF,TGTGCCAGCAGTTTATCGGTGAGAGGGGGAGAGCAGTACTTC
TRBJ2-7,-,TRBD2,TRBV27,CASSSTGGNSYEQYF,TGTGCCAGCAGTTCAACGGGGGGGAACTCCTACGAGCAGTACTTC
TRBJ1-5,-,TRBD1,TRBV29-1,CSAGGGEQPQHF,TGCAGCGCAGGGGGGGGAGAACAGCCCCAGCATTTT
TRBJ1-1,-,TRBD1,TRBV5-1,CAGGTGGGGTEAFF,TGCGCGGGCGGGACAGGGGGCGGAGGGACTGAAGCTTTCTTT
TRBJ2-5,-,-,TRBV6-1,CASSELHLGRGETQYF,TGTGCCAGCAGTGAACTACACCTGGGCAGGGGAGAGACCCAGTACTTC
TRBJ1-1,-,TRBD1,TRBV2,CASSPRGVYTEAFF,TGTGCCAGCAGTCCCAGGGGGGTCTACACTGAAGCTTTCTTT
TRBJ1-2,-,-,TRBV28,CASTPGGGDSAYYGYTF,TGTGCCAGCACTCCTGGTGGGGGCGACTCTGCCTACTATGGCTACACCTTC
TRBJ2-5,once,TRBD1,TRBV9,CASSVAQGAGETQYF,TGTGCCAGCAGCGTAGCTCAGGGGGCCGGAGAGACCCAGTACTTC
TRBJ2-2,-,TRBD2,TRBV29-1,CSVGLLLTGELFF,TGCAGCGTGGGACTATTGCTTACCGGGGAGCTGTTTTTT
TRBJ1-2,-,TRBD1,TRBV6-1,CASSEGAGGLYGYTF,TGTGCCAGCAGTGAAGGAGCAGGGGGCTTATATGGCTACACCTTC
TRBJ1-1,-,-,TRBV27,CASSTGPQRLNTEAFF,TGTGCCAGCAGTACGGGACCACAGAGGTTGAACACTGAAGCTTTCTTT
TRBJ1-3,-,-,TRBV6-5,CASSYSRGIGGNTIYF,TGTGCCAGCAGTTATTCAAGAGGGATCGGTGGAAACACCATATATTTT
TRBJ1-6,-,TRBD1,TRBV6-5,CASSRGQGSPLHF,TGTGCCAGCAGCCGCGGACAGGGCTCACCCCTCCACTTT
TRBJ2-7,-,-,TRBV4-1,CASSPPSGYEQYF,TGCGCCAGCAGCCCGCCCTCGGGGTACGAGCAGTACTTC
TRBJ2-2,-,TRBD2,TRBV25-1,CASSGGLALLSAGELFF,TGTGCCAGCAGCGGGGGACTAGCGCTTTTATCAGCCGGGGAGCTGTTTTTT
TRBJ2-5,-,-,TRBV5-6,CASSAQGGGETQYF,TGTGCCAGCAGCGCGCAGGGAGGAGGAGAGACCCAGTACTTC
TRBJ1-6,-,-,TRBV30,CAWSVRVLLNSPLHF,TGTGCCTGGAGTGTACGAGTACTGTTAAATTCACCCCTCCACTTT
TRBJ2-7,-,TRBD1,TRBV18,CASSPGQEYEQYF,TGTGCCAGCTCACCGGGACAGGAGTACGAGCAGTACTTC
TRBJ2-7,-,-,TRBV10-3,CAISQGPAIYEQYF,TGTGCCATCAGCCAGGGCCCCGCCATCTACGAGCAGTACTTC
TRBJ2-1,-,-,TRBV4-1,CASSQGWLAGNEQFF,TGCGCCAGCAGCCAAGGTTGGCTAGCAGGAAATGAGCAGTTCTTC
TRBJ2-1,-,-,TRBV10-3,CAISESSSYNEQFF,TGTGCCATCAGTGAGTCAAGTTCCTACAATGAGCAGTTCTTC
TRBJ1-2,-,TRBD1,TRBV15,CATSRGVTDRERSYTF,TGTGCCACCAGCAGAGGGGTGACGGACAGGGAGAGGAGCTACACCTTC
TRBJ1-4,-,TRBD1,TRBV5-4,CASSLGQGGEKLFF,TGTGCCAGCAGTCTCGGACAGGGAGGCGAAAAACTGTTTTTT
TRBJ2-2,-,TRBD1,TRBV5-1,CASRVTGTGRMVDTGELFF,TGCGCCAGCAGGGTAACCGGGACAGGGAGGATGGTAGACACCGGGGAGCTGTTTTTT
TRBJ1-1,-,-,TRBV9,CASSVSVEGGTEAFF,TGTGCCAGCAGCGTATCCGTCGAAGGGGGCACTGAAGCTTTCTTT
TRBJ1-6,-,-,TRBV10-2,CASSESGGGPLHF,TGCGCCAGCAGTGAGAGCGGTGGGGGGCCCCTACACTTT
TRBJ2-7,-,-,TRBV25-1,CASRRGAYEQYF,TGTGCCAGCAGGCGGGGTGCCTACGAGCAGTACTTC
TRBJ2-5,-,TRBD2,TRBV7-9,CASSPRTRGLETQYF,TGTGCCAGCAGCCCCCGGACGCGGGGGTTGGAGACCCAGTACTTC
TRBJ2-1,-,TRBD2,TRBV7-2,CASSLKSGGPLGQFF,TGTGCCAGCAGCCTTAAAAGCGGGGGGCCTCTGGGGCAGTTCTTC
TRBJ1-2,-,-,TRBV28,CASNTQGSPYGYTF,TGTGCCAGCAACACGCAGGGTTCTCCCTATGGCTACACCTTC
TRBJ1-1,-,-,TRBV5-1,CASSTDLNTEAFF,TGCGCCAGCAGTACAGATTTGAACACTGAAGCTTTCTTT
TRBJ2-1,-,-,TRBV11-3,CASSLGENEQFF,TGTGCCAGCAGCTTAGGTGAGAATGAGCAGTTCTTC
TRBJ2-7,-,-,TRBV5-1,CASSLAVGYEQYF,TGCGCCAGCAGCTTGGCCGTAGGATACGAGCAGTACTTC